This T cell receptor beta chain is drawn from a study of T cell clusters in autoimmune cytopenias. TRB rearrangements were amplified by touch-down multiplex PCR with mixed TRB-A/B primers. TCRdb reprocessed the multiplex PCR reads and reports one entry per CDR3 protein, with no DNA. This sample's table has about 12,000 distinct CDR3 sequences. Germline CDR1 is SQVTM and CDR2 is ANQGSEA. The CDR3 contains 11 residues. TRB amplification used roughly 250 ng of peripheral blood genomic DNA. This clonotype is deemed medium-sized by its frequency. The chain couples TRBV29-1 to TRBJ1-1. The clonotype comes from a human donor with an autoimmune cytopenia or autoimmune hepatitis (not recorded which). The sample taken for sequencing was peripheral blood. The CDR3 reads CSVVVTTEAFF.